These T cell receptor beta chains were read from a single sample in a study of T cell responses to AZD1222 COVID-19 vaccine. Clones were sequenced by immunoSEQ multiplex PCR, and TCRdb holds only the in-frame ones, with some missing. The sample includes more than 250,000 clones, approximately 95% of them seen just once. The source was peripheral blood, collected on day 0 of AZD1222 vaccination. The receptor set was obtained from an adult in good health. The CDR3 runs from the conserved cysteine through the conserved F or W. The D gene is left open where the match is weak. The size field is filled for only some rows; it gives once, few, many or a size class.

>TRBJ2-7|TRBD2|TRBV4-3|-
TGCGCCAGCAGCCAAGGACTAGCGGATACCTACGAGCAGTACTTC
CASSQGLADTYEQYF
>TRBJ2-1|-|TRBV11-3|-
TGTGCCAGCAGCCTTTACAGGGACAATGAGCAGTTCTTC
CASSLYRDNEQFF
>TRBJ1-1|TRBD1|TRBV2|-
TGTGCCAGCAGTGCGGACAGGGTGAACACTGAAGCTTTCTTT
CASSADRVNTEAFF
>TRBJ2-1|TRBD2|TRBV30|-
TGTGCCTGGAGTGAGTATTTGGGACTAGCGGGTGTCAGCTCCTACAATGAGCAGTTCTTC
CAWSEYLGLAGVSSYNEQFF
>TRBJ2-1|-|TRBV5-1|-
TGCGCCAGCAGCATCTACCCCCGGGGATACAATGAGCAGTTCTTC
CASSIYPRGYNEQFF
>TRBJ2-3|TRBD2|TRBV7-6|-
TGTGCCAGCAGCTTGGGACTAGCGGGAGGAGGAGATACGCAGTATTTT
CASSLGLAGGGDTQYF
>TRBJ2-7|-|TRBV6-6|-
TGTGCCAGCAGCCCCCGAGGTTTAAGCTCCTACGAGCAGTACTTC
CASSPRGLSSYEQYF
>TRBJ1-2|-|TRBV2|-
TGTGCCATCCCCCGACAGGTCCTGGGTGGCTACACCTTC
CAIPRQVLGGYTF
>TRBJ2-1|TRBD2|TRBV7-2|-
TGTGCCAGCAGCTTGGCACTAGCGGGAACCGTTGAGCAGTTCTTC
CASSLALAGTVEQFF
>TRBJ2-7|TRBD2|TRBV7-9|once
TGTGCCAGCAGCCCTCCGGGACTAGAAGACCACGAGCAGTACTTC
CASSPPGLEDHEQYF
>TRBJ1-4|TRBD1|TRBV5-1|-
TGCGCCAGCAGCCGGGACAGGGGGCGAACTAATGAAAAACTGTTTTTT
CASSRDRGRTNEKLFF
>TRBJ2-5|-|TRBV24-1|-
TGTGCCACCAGTGACCCAAACAGGGAGACCCAGTACTTC
CATSDPNRETQYF
>TRBJ2-5|-|TRBV28|-
TGTGCCATCTCTGGGGGGGCTCAAGAGACCCAGTACTTC
CAISGGAQETQYF
>TRBJ2-2|TRBD2|TRBV19|-
TGTGCCAGTACCGGGGACTACCGGACCGGGGAGCTGTTTTTT
CASTGDYRTGELFF
>TRBJ2-1|TRBD2|TRBV9|once
TGTGCCAGCAGCGTAGGCCGGGGACTATACAATGAGCAGTTCTTC
CASSVGRGLYNEQFF
>TRBJ2-1|-|TRBV7-2|-
TGTGCCAGCAGCACCCCGGCGGGCAGGAGATCTTCCTCCTACAATGAGCAGTTCTTC
CASSTPAGRRSSSYNEQFF
>TRBJ2-2|TRBD2|TRBV6-4|-
TGTGCCAGCAGTTTAGCGGGAGACACCGGGGAGCTGTTTTTT
CASSLAGDTGELFF
>TRBJ2-2|-|TRBV7-2|-
TGTGCCAGCAGCCCGATCGGAACCGGGGAGCTGTTTTTT
CASSPIGTGELFF
>TRBJ1-4|TRBD1|TRBV18|-
TGTGCCAGCTCACCAACGACAGGGGGTCGCGAAAAACTGTTTTTT
CASSPTTGGREKLFF
>TRBJ2-3|TRBD1|TRBV15|-
TGTGCCACCAGCAGAGATAGGTGGCAGGGGGGCACAGATACGCAGTATTTT
CATSRDRWQGGTDTQYF
>TRBJ2-3|TRBD2|TRBV7-9|-
TGTGCCAGCAGCCTCCTTAGCGGGGTAGGGGATACGCAGTATTTT
CASSLLSGVGDTQYF
>TRBJ1-1|-|TRBV19|-
TGTGCCAGTATCCCCGGATTCATGAACACTGAAGCTTTCTTT
CASIPGFMNTEAFF
>TRBJ1-1|TRBD1|TRBV7-8|-
TGTGCCAGCAGACCAGACAGGGGATTAGGGAACACTGAAGCTTTCTTT
CASRPDRGLGNTEAFF
>TRBJ2-1|-|TRBV7-9|-
TGTGCCAGCAGTCTCATGGCGGGTAGGGCCCGCAATGAGCAGTTCTTC
CASSLMAGRARNEQFF
>TRBJ2-7|-|TRBV27|-
TGTGCCAGCTTTAGCACCGGGTCATACGAGCAGTACTTC
CASFSTGSYEQYF
>TRBJ1-3|-|TRBV2|-
TGTGCCAGCAGTGACAGACTCTTCTCTGGAAACACCATATATTTT
CASSDRLFSGNTIYF
>TRBJ1-2|-|TRBV6-5|-
TGTGCCAGCAGGGCGACTATGGCTAACTATGGCTACACCTTC
CASRATMANYGYTF
>TRBJ1-1|-|TRBV29-1|-
TGCAGCGCCCACACAGGGACGAACACTGAAGCTTTCTTT
CSAHTGTNTEAFF
>TRBJ1-1|TRBD1|TRBV6-5|-
TGTGCCAGCATAAGGACAGGGAATTTTGAAGCTTTCTTT
CASIRTGNFEAFF
>TRBJ2-3|-|TRBV5-1|-
TGCGCCAGCAGCCCGGTGGGGCTAACAGATACGCAGTATTTT
CASSPVGLTDTQYF